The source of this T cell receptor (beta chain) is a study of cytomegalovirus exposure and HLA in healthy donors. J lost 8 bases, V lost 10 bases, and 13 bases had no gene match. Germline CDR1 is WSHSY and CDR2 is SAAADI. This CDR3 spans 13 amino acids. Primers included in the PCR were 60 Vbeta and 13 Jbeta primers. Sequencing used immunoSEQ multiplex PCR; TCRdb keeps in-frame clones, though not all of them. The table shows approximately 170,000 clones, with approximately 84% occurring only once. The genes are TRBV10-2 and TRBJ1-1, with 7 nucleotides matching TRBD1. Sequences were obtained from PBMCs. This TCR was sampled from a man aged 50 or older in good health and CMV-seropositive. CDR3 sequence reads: CATKMPLQGEAFF. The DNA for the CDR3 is TGCGCCACCAAAATGCCATTACAGGGGGAAGCTTTCTTT.